This T cell receptor beta chain came from a study of cytomegalovirus exposure and HLA in healthy donors. Researchers ran the PCR with 60 Vbeta and 13 Jbeta primers. Libraries were prepared by immunoSEQ multiplex PCR; TCRdb keeps only in-frame clonotypes and omits some of them. The sample lists 35,000 to 45,000 clones; about 50% were seen once. Germline CDR1 LNHNV, CDR2 YYDKDF (reference sequence). The V end was cut by 1 base, the J end by 1 base, with 8 bases between. CDR3 length: 14 amino acids. About this clone itself: No antigen is known for it.

Study-wide findings and caveats: In an earlier analysis, productive rearrangement rates for most beta V segments clustered near 90% or 30%. Among TCR beta chains of equal frequency, HLA-associated ones were more clonally expanded in a later analysis.

The clonotype originates from a human donor in good health. The sequenced sample consisted of PBMCs. This chain links TRBV15 with TRBJ2-7, with D perhaps TRBD1 (5 bases). The CDR3 DNA sequence: TGTGCCACCAGCAGAGGGGGCGCTTCCTACGAGCAGTACTTC. This encodes CATSRGGASYEQYF.